The clone carrying this T cell receptor beta chain has only a few counts. The data originate from a study of blood T cell repertoires in COVID-19. Participants reported their clinical history, and cohort assignment relied on those reports. The V end lost 5 bases, the J end lost 4 bases, and 12 bases lay between the germline ends. The CDR3 is 13 residues long. Germline CDR1 reads PRHDT; CDR2 reads FYEKMQ (reference sequence). The repertoire was sequenced with immunoSEQ multiplex PCR; TCRdb's copy has only in-frame clones and lacks some. In the table there are some 250,000 clones, 86% of which are singletons.

The sequencing sample was made of PBMCs or T cells enriched from blood (not recorded which). V and J are TRBV13 and TRBJ2-7, with D perhaps TRBD2 (6 bases). The receptor comes from a man in his late teens or twenties who had recovered from COVID-19. CDR3 amino acids: CASSGDLMYEQYF. The CDR3 bases are TGTGCCAGCAGCGGGGACTTAATGTACGAGCAGTACTTC.